Listed here is a single TCR beta chain. Its specificity is not known. The junction departs from germline at one end; a sequencing error may be responsible. The sample belongs to a study of CD8 T cells in ankylosing spondylitis. Overall study results and limits: Seemingly distinctive of ankylosing spondylitis blood was a TCR beta motif formed by eight highly homologous variants. Certain motif variants had earlier appeared in reactive arthritis synovial fluid and blood. The study looked at matched synovial fluid samples from ankylosing spondylitis patients. Disease-linked clones were reported to be significantly enriched there.

Making the TCR beta libraries involved quantitative 5'-RACE with molecular barcodes. TCRdb processed the 5' RACE reads anew with MiXCR; each CDR3 protein has one entry. The sample has approximately 540,000 distinct CDR3 sequences, roughly an eighth seen once; the top ten hold approximately 7%. CDR3 length: 17 residues. From germline, CDR1 is KGHSH and CDR2 LQKENI. The chain carries TRBV18 and TRBJ1-2, with a weak D call TRBD1 (5 bases). The receptor was isolated from a male donor with ankylosing spondylitis. Material: blood, either unsorted or a sorted T cell fraction (not recorded which). The CDR3 spells CASSRSYRDESNYGYTF. CDR3 nucleotide sequence: TGTGCCAGCTCACGCTCCTATCGGGACGAGTCTAATTATGGCTACACCTTC.